Listed below are T cell receptor beta chains from one sample, sequenced in a study of blood T cell repertoires in COVID-19. Using immunoSEQ multiplex PCR, the repertoire was profiled, and TCRdb retains in-frame clones only, with some absent. The sample has about 120,000 clones; about 87% are singletons. Source material: peripheral blood. These receptors all stem from a woman aged 45-65 years with acute or convalescent COVID-19. CDR3s include the opening cysteine and the closing phenylalanine or tryptophan. Each record gives: D gene, J gene, clone size, V gene, CDR3 DNA, CDR3 protein. D genes are given only for firm matches. Size values are once, few and many counts, or a class for expanded clones, and some rows have none.

>NA|TRBJ1-5|once|TRBV30
TGTGCCTGGAGTCGACAGTATCAGCCCCAGCATTTT
CAWSRQYQPQHF
>TRBD1|TRBJ2-7|NA|TRBV12-3/TRBV12-4
TGTGCCAGCAGTTTTACAGGGGTCAACGAGCAGTACTTC
CASSFTGVNEQYF
>NA|TRBJ1-2|NA|TRBV5-4
TGTGCCAGCAGCTCGGGTCTCAGCTATGGCTACACCTTC
CASSSGLSYGYTF
>TRBD2|TRBJ2-3|NA|TRBV12-3/TRBV12-4
TGTGCCAGCAGGCGGACTAGCTCAGATACGCAGTATTTT
CASRRTSSDTQYF
>TRBD1|TRBJ2-7|once|TRBV7-2
TGTGCCAGCAGCTGGGGACAGGGGGCGTCCTACGAGCAGTACTTC
CASSWGQGASYEQYF
>TRBD1|TRBJ1-6|NA|TRBV27
TGTGCCAGCAGAGGGGGCGCGAAGGGGCACTCACCCCTCCACTTT
CASRGGAKGHSPLHF
>NA|TRBJ1-1|NA|TRBV29-1
TGCAGCGTCGGGACATCCCAGTACACTGAAGCTTTCTTT
CSVGTSQYTEAFF
>TRBD1|TRBJ1-1|NA|TRBV11-2
TGTGCCAGCAGCCTTGGGACAGGGGATTTTGAAGCTTTCTTT
CASSLGTGDFEAFF
>NA|TRBJ2-7|NA|TRBV30
TGTGCCTGGAGTGGGGAGGCCTACGAGCAGTACTTC
CAWSGEAYEQYF
>NA|TRBJ1-2|NA|TRBV4-1
TGCGCCAGCAGCCAAGTCGCTACACAGGACTATGGCTACACCTTC
CASSQVATQDYGYTF
>NA|TRBJ1-4|once|TRBV9
TGTGCCAGCAGCAATAACCAGGGTCATGAAAAACTGTTTTTT
CASSNNQGHEKLFF
>TRBD2|TRBJ2-5|NA|TRBV11-2
TGTGCCAGCAGCGGGGCAGGACTAGTGACCCAGTACTTC
CASSGAGLVTQYF
>NA|TRBJ1-1|NA|TRBV6-5
TGTGCCAGCAGTTTACGGAAGGGGTTAAGCACTGAAGCTTTCTTT
CASSLRKGLSTEAFF
>NA|TRBJ1-4|few|TRBV9
TGTGCCAGCAGCGTAGGAGTAGCAACTAATGAAAAACTGTTTTTT
CASSVGVATNEKLFF
>TRBD1|TRBJ1-5|few|TRBV11-2
TGTGCCAGCAGCTCAACAGGGGGTGGGAGCAATCAGCCCCAGCATTTT
CASSSTGGGSNQPQHF
>NA|TRBJ2-2|NA|TRBV19
TGTGCCACCCGAGAGTGGGGGCAGAACACCGGGGAGCTGTTTTTT
CATREWGQNTGELFF
>NA|TRBJ2-3|NA|TRBV7-8
TGTGCCAGCAGCTCCCGACAGGACTCCTTAGATACGCAGTATTTT
CASSSRQDSLDTQYF
>TRBD1|TRBJ2-7|NA|TRBV5-1
TGCGCCAGCAGCTTAACGGCAGGGGGTATACACTCCTACGAGCAGTACTTC
CASSLTAGGIHSYEQYF
>NA|TRBJ1-5|few|TRBV7-2
TGTGCCAGCAGCCCTCAAAAGGGGGGCAATCAGCCCCAGCATTTT
CASSPQKGGNQPQHF
>NA|TRBJ1-2|NA|TRBV15
TGTGCCACCAGCAGCCGGGTCGCGGCCGGTGGCTACACCTTC
CATSSRVAAGGYTF
>NA|TRBJ1-1|NA|TRBV18
TGTGCCAGCTCTTTCGAGACTGAAGCTTTCTTT
CASSFETEAFF
>NA|TRBJ1-1|NA|TRBV7-9
TGTGCCAGCACCCTCCTCTGGCAGGACACTGAAGCTTTCTTT
CASTLLWQDTEAFF
>NA|TRBJ1-2|NA|TRBV24-1
TGTGCCACCAGCGACACAGTTAACTATGGCTACACCTTC
CATSDTVNYGYTF
>NA|TRBJ1-6|few|TRBV20-1
TGCAGTGCTAAGGCCGGGTCACCCCTCCACTTT
CSAKAGSPLHF
>NA|TRBJ1-4|NA|TRBV19
TGTGCCAGTAGTATACCCGGTATTGAAAAACTGTTTTTT
CASSIPGIEKLFF
>TRBD1|TRBJ1-3|NA|TRBV6-5
TGTGCCAGCAGGGCCACCGGGACAGGGGGAAACACCATATATTTT
CASRATGTGGNTIYF
>NA|TRBJ2-2|NA|TRBV12-3/TRBV12-4
TGTGCCACCTCGAGGCCCCTTTCCGGGGAGCTGTTTTTT
CATSRPLSGELFF
>NA|TRBJ1-2|NA|TRBV30
TGTGCCTGGGCCACCGACACATTCAACTATGGCTACACCTTC
CAWATDTFNYGYTF
>TRBD2|TRBJ2-5|NA|TRBV4-3
TGCGCCAGCAGCCAAGCGCGGGGGGGCCTGGAGACCCAGTACTTC
CASSQARGGLETQYF
>NA|TRBJ2-2|NA|TRBV7-9
TGTGCCACCACAGCCTCGGGACTTAACACCGGGGAGCTGTTTTTT
CATTASGLNTGELFF
>TRBD2|TRBJ2-5|NA|TRBV2
TGTGCCAGTAGTGGAGGGCTAGCGGGAGAGACCCAGTACTTC
CASSGGLAGETQYF
>TRBD1|TRBJ2-7|once|TRBV7-6
TGTGCCAGCAGCCGCACCGGGACAGAACCATACGAGCAGTACTTC
CASSRTGTEPYEQYF
>NA|TRBJ1-4|few|TRBV7-9
TGTGCCAGCAGCTTAGCGGCAGGATCAACTAATGAAAAACTGTTTTTT
CASSLAAGSTNEKLFF
>TRBD2|TRBJ2-2|NA|TRBV5-1
TGCGCCAGCAGCACATCGGGACTAGCGGACACCGGGGAGCTGTTTTTT
CASSTSGLADTGELFF
>NA|TRBJ2-7|NA|TRBV7-9
TGTGCCAGCAGCTTAGCGAAGGCAGCTCCCACTATTCCTACGAAGCAGTACTTC
CASSLAKAAPTIPTKQYF
>NA|TRBJ2-1|NA|TRBV11-2
TGTGCCAGCAGCTTAGATTCCAGTTGGAATGAGCAGTTCTTC
CASSLDSSWNEQFF
>NA|TRBJ1-1|few|TRBV3-1/TRBV3-2
TGTGCCAGCAGCCAAAGATCCGGGGGCACTGAAGCTTTCTTT
CASSQRSGGTEAFF
>TRBD1|TRBJ1-1|NA|TRBV5-6
TGTGCCAGCAGCTTGGGTCAGGGGGCGCTTATTTTCTTT
CASSLGQGALIFF
>NA|TRBJ2-7|NA|TRBV7-9
TGTGCCAGCAGACAGGACAGTTACGAGCAGTACTTC
CASRQDSYEQYF
>TRBD2|TRBJ2-1|NA|TRBV29-1
TGCAGCGTTGATGCGGGACTAGCGGGAGTCTACAATGAGCAGTTCTTC
CSVDAGLAGVYNEQFF
>NA|TRBJ1-2|NA|TRBV4-3
TGCGCCAGCAGCCAAGTCGCCCGAGCCTCCTATGGCTACACCTTC
CASSQVARASYGYTF
>TRBD1|TRBJ1-2|NA|TRBV27
TGTGCCAGCAGTCTAGGATGGACAGGGCCCCTTTACACCTTC
CASSLGWTGPLYTF
>NA|TRBJ1-1|NA|TRBV7-9
TGTGCCAGCGATGGGGGAGGGGCCAACACTGAAGCTTTCTTT
CASDGGGANTEAFF
>NA|TRBJ1-1|once|TRBV27
TGTGCCAGCAGTTTAATGGGGCCTGACACTGAAGCTTTCTTT
CASSLMGPDTEAFF
>NA|TRBJ1-3|NA|TRBV7-3
TGTGCCAGCAGCTTTAGCTGTGAAAACACCATATATTTT
CASSFSCENTIYF
>TRBD1|TRBJ2-2|NA|TRBV5-1
TGCGCCAGCAGCGGGACAGGGGGTCACACCGGGGAGCTGTTTTTT
CASSGTGGHTGELFF
>NA|TRBJ1-6|NA|TRBV7-2
TGTGCCAGCAGCTTGCTAGCTCAGCTTAATTCACCCCTCCACTTT
CASSLLAQLNSPLHF
>NA|TRBJ2-6|NA|TRBV11-3
TGTGCCAGCAGTTCCGGGGGAGCTGGGGCCAACGTCCTGACTTTC
CASSSGGAGANVLTF
>NA|TRBJ1-2|NA|TRBV6-6
TGTGCCAGCAGTCCGAGGGTGGATCCGACTGACTATGGCTACACCTTC
CASSPRVDPTDYGYTF
>NA|TRBJ1-5|NA|TRBV11-2
TGTGCCAGCAGCTTCTCACAGAACAATCAGCCCCAGCATTTT
CASSFSQNNQPQHF
>NA|TRBJ1-4|NA|TRBV7-2
TGTGCCAGCAGCCTTCGGACAGCTAATGAAAAACTGTTTTTT
CASSLRTANEKLFF
>NA|TRBJ1-6|NA|TRBV6-4
TGTGCCAGCAGTGCGACAGTGGATAATTCACCCCTCCACTTT
CASSATVDNSPLHF
>NA|TRBJ1-2|NA|TRBV4-3
TGCGCCAGCAGCAACGACGGGTACACTAACTATGGCTACACCTTC
CASSNDGYTNYGYTF
>NA|TRBJ2-3|NA|TRBV20-1
TGCAGTGCCACTCATACAGATACGCAGTATTTT
CSATHTDTQYF
>TRBD1|TRBJ1-3|NA|TRBV15
TGTGCCACCAGCAGAGATGTACAGGGGGCGCGGGGAAACACCATATATTTT
CATSRDVQGARGNTIYF